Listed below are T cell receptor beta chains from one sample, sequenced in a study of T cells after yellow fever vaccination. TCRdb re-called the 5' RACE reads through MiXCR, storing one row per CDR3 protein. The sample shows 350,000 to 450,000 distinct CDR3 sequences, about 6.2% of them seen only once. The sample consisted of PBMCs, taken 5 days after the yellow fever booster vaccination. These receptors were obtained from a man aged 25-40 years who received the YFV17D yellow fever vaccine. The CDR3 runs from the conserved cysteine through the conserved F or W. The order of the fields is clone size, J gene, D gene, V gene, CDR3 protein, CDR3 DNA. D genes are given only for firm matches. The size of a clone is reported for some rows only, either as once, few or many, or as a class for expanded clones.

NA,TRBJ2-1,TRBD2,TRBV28,CASSPPGTSGKGEQFF,TGTGCCAGCAGTCCCCCCGGGACTAGTGGGAAGGGTGAGCAGTTCTTC
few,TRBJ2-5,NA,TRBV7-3,CASSLFGARAGETQYF,TGTGCCAGCAGCTTATTTGGGGCCCGAGCAGGAGAGACCCAGTACTTC
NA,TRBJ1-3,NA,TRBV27,CTSSGLRPAGNTIYF,TGCACCAGCAGCGGCCTTCGTCCTGCCGGAAACACCATATATTTT
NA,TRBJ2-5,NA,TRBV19,CASSISGTSRETQYF,TGTGCCAGTAGTATCAGCGGAACTAGCCGGGAGACCCAGTACTTC
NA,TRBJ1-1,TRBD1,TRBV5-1,CASRSRGGRDTEAFF,TGCGCCAGCAGGTCTCGAGGGGGCCGGGACACTGAAGCTTTCTTT
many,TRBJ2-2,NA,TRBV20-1,CSAVGVNTGELFF,TGCAGTGCTGTAGGAGTAAACACCGGGGAGCTGTTTTTT
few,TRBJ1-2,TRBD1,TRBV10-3,CSISVRQGGYGYTF,TGTTCCATCAGTGTTAGACAGGGAGGCTATGGCTACACCTTC
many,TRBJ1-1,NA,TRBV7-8,CASSERGQGTEAFF,TGTGCCAGCAGCGAAAGGGGTCAGGGCACTGAAGCTTTCTTT
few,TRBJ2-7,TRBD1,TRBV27,CASSLYGTVKGLDEQYF,TGTGCCAGCAGTCTCTACGGGACAGTCAAGGGCCTGGACGAGCAGTACTTC
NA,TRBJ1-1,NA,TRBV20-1,CSSGRTLGTEAFF,TGCAGCTCCGGACGTACTTTGGGCACTGAAGCTTTCTTT
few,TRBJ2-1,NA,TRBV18,CASSPNLDPGNEQFF,TGTGCCAGCTCACCGAACCTGGACCCGGGCAATGAGCAGTTCTTC
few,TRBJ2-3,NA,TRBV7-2,CASSSRAPSTDTQYF,TGTGCCAGCAGCTCCCGGGCGCCTAGCACAGATACGCAGTATTTT
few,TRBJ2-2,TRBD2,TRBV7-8,CASSFTRTSGTTGELFF,TGTGCCAGCAGCTTCACTCGGACTAGCGGGACCACCGGGGAGCTGTTTTTT
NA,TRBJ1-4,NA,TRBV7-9,CASSQPVPNEKLFF,TGTGCCAGCAGCCAACCCGTCCCTAATGAAAAACTGTTTTTT
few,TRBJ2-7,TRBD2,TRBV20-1,CSARELGLGTYEQYF,TGCAGTGCTAGAGAGTTGGGACTAGGAACCTACGAGCAGTACTTC
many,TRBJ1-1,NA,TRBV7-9,CASSSGGVAPQAFF,TGTGCCAGCAGCTCCGGAGGGGTAGCTCCCCAAGCTTTCTTT
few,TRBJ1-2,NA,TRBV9,CASSGRSFGGYTF,TGTGCCAGCAGCGGCCGATCCTTTGGTGGCTACACCTTC
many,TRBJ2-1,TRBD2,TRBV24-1,CATSLSGSSNEQFF,TGTGCCACCAGTCTCAGCGGGAGCTCCAATGAGCAGTTCTTC
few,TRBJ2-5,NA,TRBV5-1,CASSLDPQNQETQYF,TGCGCCAGCAGCTTGGATCCACAGAACCAAGAGACCCAGTACTTC
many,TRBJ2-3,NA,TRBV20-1,CSASTSTDTQYF,TGCAGTGCTAGCACTAGCACAGATACGCAGTATTTT
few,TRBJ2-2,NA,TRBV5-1,CASSFRLQTGELFF,TGCGCCAGCAGCTTTAGACTTCAGACCGGGGAGCTGTTTTTT
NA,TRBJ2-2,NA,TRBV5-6,CASSLRGTTELFF,TGTGCCAGCAGCTTAAGGGGGACCACGGAGCTGTTTTTT
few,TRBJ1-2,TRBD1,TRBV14,CASSKGGTGSLHGYTF,TGTGCCAGCTCTAAGGGAGGGACAGGATCCCTGCATGGCTACACCTTC
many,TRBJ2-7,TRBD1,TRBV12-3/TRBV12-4,CASRRTGRGTYEQYF,TGTGCCAGCAGACGGACAGGCAGGGGGACCTACGAGCAGTACTTC
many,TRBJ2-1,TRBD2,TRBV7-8,CASSSSMRLAGAHYNEQFF,TGTGCCAGCAGCTCCTCTATGCGTCTAGCGGGAGCCCACTACAATGAGCAGTTCTTC
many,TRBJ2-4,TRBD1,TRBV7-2,CASNSQGAGNIQYF,TGTGCCAGCAACTCTCAGGGGGCCGGGAACATTCAGTACTTC
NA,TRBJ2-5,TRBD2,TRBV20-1,CSARGTSAQQTQYF,TGCAGTGCTAGAGGGACTAGCGCTCAACAGACCCAGTACTTC
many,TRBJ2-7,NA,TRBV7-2,CASSLGAGEGFYEQYF,TGTGCCAGCAGCTTGGGAGCAGGTGAAGGGTTCTACGAGCAGTACTTC
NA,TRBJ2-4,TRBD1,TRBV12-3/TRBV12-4,CASSPRPTGTGVAKNIQYF,TGTGCCAGCAGTCCTAGACCGACCGGGACAGGGGTGGCCAAAAACATTCAGTACTTC
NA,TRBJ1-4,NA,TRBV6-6,CARGKNEKLFF,TGTGCCAGAGGAAAGAATGAAAAACTGTTTTTT
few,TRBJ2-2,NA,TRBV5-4,CASSSRDATGELFF,TGTGCCAGCAGCTCCCGGGACGCCACCGGGGAGCTGTTTTTT
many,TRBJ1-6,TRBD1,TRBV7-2,CASSPRTGNNSPLHF,TGTGCCAGCAGCCCTCGGACAGGGAATAATTCACCCCTCCACTTT
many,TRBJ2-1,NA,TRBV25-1,CASSRGQHDYNEQFF,TGTGCCAGCAGCCGAGGACAGCACGACTACAATGAGCAGTTCTTC
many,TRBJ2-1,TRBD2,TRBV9,CASSTPGKTGLAGFGEQFF,TGTGCCAGCAGCACCCCGGGAAAAACGGGACTAGCGGGATTTGGTGAGCAGTTCTTC
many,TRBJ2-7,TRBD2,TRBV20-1,CSATRLAGGTIYEQYF,TGCAGTGCTACCAGACTAGCGGGAGGCACCATCTACGAGCAGTACTTC
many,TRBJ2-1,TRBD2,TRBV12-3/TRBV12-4,CASSYWGGDRSRFPDEQFF,TGTGCCAGCAGTTACTGGGGGGGTGACCGTTCTAGATTCCCCGATGAGCAGTTCTTC
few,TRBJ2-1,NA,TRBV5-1,CASSPEAATMGNEQFF,TGCGCCAGCAGCCCTGAAGCGGCCACTATGGGCAATGAGCAGTTCTTC
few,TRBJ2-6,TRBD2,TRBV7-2,CASSGGGGANVLTF,TGTGCCAGCAGCGGGGGGGGTGGGGCCAACGTCCTGACTTTC
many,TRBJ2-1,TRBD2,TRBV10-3,CAISEGTVSGIRSSYNEQFF,TGTGCCATCAGTGAGGGTACGGTTAGCGGGATTAGAAGCTCCTACAATGAGCAGTTCTTC
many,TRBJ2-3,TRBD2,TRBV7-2,CASSLGSSGQNTDTQYF,TGTGCCAGCAGCTTAGGTTCTAGCGGGCAAAACACAGATACGCAGTATTTT
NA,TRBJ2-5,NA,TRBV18,CASSNRRWETPYF,TGTGCCAGCTCAAATCGGAGATGGGAGACCCCGTACTTC
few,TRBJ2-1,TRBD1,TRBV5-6,CASSLPTSGTGFLDEQFF,TGTGCCAGCAGCCTGCCTACCTCCGGGACAGGGTTCCTTGATGAGCAGTTCTTC
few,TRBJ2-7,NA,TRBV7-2,CASSPLVENYEQYF,TGTGCCAGCAGCCCTTTGGTCGAAAATTACGAGCAGTACTTC
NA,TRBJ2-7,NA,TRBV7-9,CASSHLGGTYEQYF,TGTGCCAGCAGCCACCTCGGGGGTACCTACGAGCAGTACTTC
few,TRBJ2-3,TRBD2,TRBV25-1,CASRVSGRKNDTQYF,TGTGCCAGCCGGGTTAGCGGGAGGAAAAATGATACGCAGTATTTT
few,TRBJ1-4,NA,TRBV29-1,CSANRGPEKLFF,TGCAGCGCCAACCGGGGCCCTGAAAAACTGTTTTTT
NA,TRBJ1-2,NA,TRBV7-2,CASSLDGGPRVGYTF,TGTGCCAGCAGCTTAGACGGGGGCCCGAGGGTTGGCTACACCTTC
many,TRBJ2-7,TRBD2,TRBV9,CASSVRGAGGPSEQYF,TGTGCCAGCAGCGTAAGGGGAGCGGGAGGGCCCTCCGAGCAGTACTTC
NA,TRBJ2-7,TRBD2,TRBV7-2,CASSPRGGGGSEQYF,TGTGCCAGCAGCCCCAGGGGCGGGGGGGGGTCCGAGCAGTACTTC
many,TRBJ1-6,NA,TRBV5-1,CASSLQGEHSPLHF,TGCGCCAGCAGCTTACAGGGAGAACATTCACCCCTCCACTTT
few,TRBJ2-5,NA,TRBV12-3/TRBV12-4,CASNGGGVQGTQYF,TGTGCCAGCAACGGTGGAGGGGTTCAGGGGACCCAGTACTTC
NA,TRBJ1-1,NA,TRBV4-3,CASSLRDGGTEAFF,TGCGCCAGCAGCCTCAGGGACGGCGGGACTGAAGCTTTCTTT
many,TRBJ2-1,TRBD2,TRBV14,CASSPRTSASSYNEQFF,TGTGCCAGCAGTCCGAGGACTAGCGCGAGCTCCTACAATGAGCAGTTCTTC
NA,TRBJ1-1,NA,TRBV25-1,CASSSSGYAFF,TGTGCCAGCTCGTCGTCAGGGTATGCTTTCTTT
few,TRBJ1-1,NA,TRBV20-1,CSASGGTEAFF,TGCAGTGCTAGCGGGGGCACTGAAGCTTTCTTT
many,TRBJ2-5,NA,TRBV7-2,CASSQGYQETQYF,TGTGCCAGCAGCCAGGGGTACCAAGAGACCCAGTACTTC
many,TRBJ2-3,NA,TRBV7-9,CASSLMADTDTQYF,TGTGCCAGCAGCCTCATGGCGGACACAGATACGCAGTATTTT